This is a list of T cell receptor beta chains from one sample in a study of neurological immune-mediated disorders. TCRdb re-called the 5' RACE reads through MiXCR, storing one row per CDR3 protein. The data contain about 14,000 distinct CDR3 sequences, more than 9% of them seen just once; the ten biggest clones take up about 25%. The sequenced material came from PBMCs. These receptors all come from a middle-aged woman in good health. Both conserved end residues are part of each CDR3. Each record gives: D gene, J gene, clone size, V gene, CDR3 protein, CDR3 DNA. A D gene is named only where the DNA matches it firmly. The listing skips clone size in some rows; elsewhere it reads once, few, many or a size class.

d_call: .
j_call: TRBJ2-1
clone_size: medium-sized
v_call: TRBV15
cdr3_aa: CATSRVHNEQFF
cdr3_nt: TGTGCCACCAGCAGAGTACACAATGAGCAGTTCTTC

d_call: TRBD1
j_call: TRBJ1-5
clone_size: many
v_call: TRBV7-2
cdr3_aa: CASSLASQGGVNNQPQHF
cdr3_nt: TGTGCCAGCAGCTTAGCGAGCCAGGGGGGTGTGAACAATCAGCCCCAGCATTTT

d_call: .
j_call: TRBJ1-1
clone_size: many
v_call: TRBV7-2
cdr3_aa: CASSLRIAEAFF
cdr3_nt: TGTGCCAGCAGCTTAAGGATTGCTGAAGCTTTCTTT

d_call: .
j_call: TRBJ2-1
clone_size: many
v_call: TRBV7-2
cdr3_aa: CASSLGVGLNEQFF
cdr3_nt: TGTGCCAGCAGCTTAGGGGTAGGACTCAATGAGCAGTTCTTC

d_call: .
j_call: TRBJ1-5
clone_size: medium-sized
v_call: TRBV3-1
cdr3_aa: CASSQEWGPYQPQHF
cdr3_nt: TGTGCCAGCAGCCAAGAATGGGGACCCTATCAGCCCCAGCATTTT

d_call: TRBD1
j_call: TRBJ2-3
clone_size: many
v_call: TRBV10-3
cdr3_aa: CAISPNRQGVTDTQYF
cdr3_nt: TGTGCCATCAGCCCGAACCGACAGGGGGTCACAGATACGCAGTATTTT

d_call: .
j_call: TRBJ2-1
clone_size: many
v_call: TRBV20-1
cdr3_aa: CSARRGGAENYNEQFF
cdr3_nt: TGCAGTGCTAGGAGGGGGGGGGCGGAGAACTACAATGAGCAGTTCTTC

d_call: .
j_call: TRBJ2-5
clone_size: many
v_call: TRBV7-3
cdr3_aa: CASSPPSRRGAVGAQYF
cdr3_nt: TGTGCCAGCAGCCCACCCAGCAGGAGGGGAGCGGTCGGGGCCCAGTACTTC

d_call: TRBD2
j_call: TRBJ2-1
clone_size: medium-sized
v_call: TRBV20-1
cdr3_aa: CSARSLAGNEQFF
cdr3_nt: TGCAGTGCTAGAAGCCTAGCGGGCAATGAGCAGTTCTTC

d_call: .
j_call: TRBJ2-7
clone_size: many
v_call: TRBV20-1
cdr3_aa: CSASATTSSYEQYF
cdr3_nt: TGCAGTGCTAGCGCTACTACCAGCTCCTACGAGCAGTACTTC

d_call: TRBD2
j_call: TRBJ2-1
clone_size: many
v_call: TRBV6-2/TRBV6-3
cdr3_aa: CASKTSGSSYNEQFF
cdr3_nt: TGTGCCAGCAAAACTAGCGGGAGCTCCTACAATGAGCAGTTCTTC

d_call: TRBD2
j_call: TRBJ2-3
clone_size: many
v_call: TRBV10-3
cdr3_aa: CASRGAGGSTDTQYF
cdr3_nt: TGTGCCTCACGGGGGGCGGGAGGAAGCACAGATACGCAGTATTTT

d_call: .
j_call: TRBJ2-5
clone_size: many
v_call: TRBV28
cdr3_aa: CASSLSMGAEETQYF
cdr3_nt: TGTGCCAGCAGTTTATCAATGGGGGCGGAAGAGACCCAGTACTTC

d_call: .
j_call: TRBJ2-5
clone_size: many
v_call: TRBV28
cdr3_aa: CASHGRRQETQYF
cdr3_nt: TGTGCCAGCCACGGCCGGAGGCAAGAGACCCAGTACTTC

d_call: TRBD2
j_call: TRBJ2-4
clone_size: many
v_call: TRBV10-2
cdr3_aa: CASRISGGEFQNIQYF
cdr3_nt: TGCGCCAGCAGAATTAGCGGGGGGGAATTTCAAAACATTCAGTACTTC

d_call: TRBD2
j_call: TRBJ2-2
clone_size: .
v_call: TRBV28
cdr3_aa: CATNPGGNTGELFF
cdr3_nt: TGTGCCACCAATCCGGGGGGTAACACCGGGGAGCTGTTTTTT

d_call: TRBD1
j_call: TRBJ2-3
clone_size: many
v_call: TRBV5-6
cdr3_aa: CASSFPGQVSYTQYF
cdr3_nt: TGTGCCAGCAGCTTTCCGGGACAGGTTTCATATACGCAGTATTTT

d_call: TRBD2
j_call: TRBJ2-1
clone_size: many
v_call: TRBV5-1
cdr3_aa: CASSGGLAASYNEQFF
cdr3_nt: TGCGCCAGCAGCGGGGGACTAGCGGCATCCTACAATGAGCAGTTCTTC

d_call: .
j_call: TRBJ1-3
clone_size: many
v_call: TRBV5-1
cdr3_aa: CASSERPGNTIYF
cdr3_nt: TGCGCCAGCAGCGAACGACCTGGAAACACCATATATTTT

d_call: .
j_call: TRBJ2-7
clone_size: many
v_call: TRBV5-1
cdr3_aa: CASSDGQGGRYEQYF
cdr3_nt: TGCGCCAGCAGCGATGGACAGGGAGGGAGGTACGAGCAGTACTTC

d_call: .
j_call: TRBJ2-7
clone_size: many
v_call: TRBV20-1
cdr3_aa: CSATRAAFPRPYEQYF
cdr3_nt: TGCAGTGCTACCAGGGCAGCGTTCCCCCGACCTTACGAGCAGTACTTC

d_call: TRBD1
j_call: TRBJ1-5
clone_size: medium-sized
v_call: TRBV15
cdr3_aa: CAINISDRGFCQPQHF
cdr3_nt: TGTGCCATCAACATATCGGACAGGGGATTTTGTCAGCCCCAGCATTTT

d_call: TRBD2
j_call: TRBJ2-1
clone_size: many
v_call: TRBV29-1
cdr3_aa: CSVPTSGGAFGNEQFF
cdr3_nt: TGCAGCGTTCCGACTAGCGGGGGGGCCTTCGGCAATGAGCAGTTCTTC

d_call: .
j_call: TRBJ2-1
clone_size: many
v_call: TRBV7-2
cdr3_aa: CASSLANRNEQFF
cdr3_nt: TGTGCCAGCAGCTTAGCGAACAGGAATGAGCAGTTCTTC

d_call: TRBD2
j_call: TRBJ2-7
clone_size: many
v_call: TRBV29-1
cdr3_aa: CSVLQILLAGDGYEQYF
cdr3_nt: TGCAGCGTTCTACAGATACTACTAGCGGGAGATGGATACGAGCAGTACTTC

d_call: .
j_call: TRBJ1-6
clone_size: many
v_call: TRBV9
cdr3_aa: CASSVREHSPLHF
cdr3_nt: TGTGCCAGCAGCGTTCGAGAGCATTCACCCCTCCACTTT

d_call: .
j_call: TRBJ2-7
clone_size: many
v_call: TRBV6-6
cdr3_aa: CASSFSGAEQYF
cdr3_nt: TGTGCCAGCAGTTTTAGCGGTGCCGAGCAGTACTTC

d_call: TRBD2
j_call: TRBJ2-5
clone_size: .
v_call: TRBV5-6
cdr3_aa: CASLVLGLQETQYF
cdr3_nt: TGTGCCAGCCTTGTACTGGGACTACAAGAGACCCAGTACTTC

d_call: .
j_call: TRBJ1-6
clone_size: many
v_call: TRBV20-1
cdr3_aa: CSGLSSYNSPLHF
cdr3_nt: TGCAGTGGTCTAAGCTCCTATAATTCACCCCTCCACTTT

d_call: .
j_call: TRBJ1-1
clone_size: many
v_call: TRBV20-1
cdr3_aa: CSANPDGNTEAFF
cdr3_nt: TGCAGTGCTAACCCGGACGGGAACACTGAAGCTTTCTTT

d_call: TRBD2
j_call: TRBJ2-2
clone_size: .
v_call: TRBV6-4
cdr3_aa: CASSSGRDTGELFF
cdr3_nt: TGTGCCAGCAGTAGCGGGAGGGACACCGGGGAGCTGTTTTTT

d_call: .
j_call: TRBJ1-2
clone_size: many
v_call: TRBV21-1
cdr3_aa: CASSNGVDTGYTF
cdr3_nt: TGTGCCAGCAGCAACGGGGTCGATACGGGCTACACCTTC

d_call: .
j_call: TRBJ2-7
clone_size: medium-sized
v_call: TRBV5-1
cdr3_aa: CASSPSNSGFGEQYF
cdr3_nt: TGCGCCAGCAGCCCCAGTAATAGCGGATTCGGGGAGCAGTACTTC

d_call: TRBD2
j_call: TRBJ2-3
clone_size: many
v_call: TRBV12-3/TRBV12-4
cdr3_aa: CASSREGGLAGADTQYF
cdr3_nt: TGTGCCAGCAGTCGTGAAGGGGGACTAGCGGGAGCTGATACGCAGTATTTT

d_call: .
j_call: TRBJ2-1
clone_size: medium-sized
v_call: TRBV2
cdr3_aa: CASTRDYNEQFF
cdr3_nt: TGTGCCAGCACCCGGGACTACAATGAGCAGTTCTTC

d_call: TRBD1
j_call: TRBJ1-2
clone_size: many
v_call: TRBV3-1
cdr3_aa: CASSHLEGAKGYTF
cdr3_nt: TGTGCCAGCAGCCATCTTGAGGGGGCGAAGGGCTACACCTTC

d_call: TRBD1
j_call: TRBJ2-1
clone_size: many
v_call: TRBV10-2
cdr3_aa: CASTPGTGMNEQFF
cdr3_nt: TGCGCCAGCACGCCCGGGACAGGGATGAATGAGCAGTTCTTC

d_call: .
j_call: TRBJ2-2
clone_size: many
v_call: TRBV20-1
cdr3_aa: CSARGDTGELFF
cdr3_nt: TGCAGTGCCAGGGGGGACACCGGGGAGCTGTTTTTT

d_call: .
j_call: TRBJ2-4
clone_size: many
v_call: TRBV28
cdr3_aa: CASRGGGRYIQYF
cdr3_nt: TGTGCCAGCCGAGGGGGGGGAAGGTACATTCAGTACTTC

d_call: .
j_call: TRBJ2-3
clone_size: many
v_call: TRBV4-1
cdr3_aa: CASSQDLQGKGTDTQYF
cdr3_nt: TGCGCCAGCAGCCAAGATTTACAGGGAAAGGGCACAGATACGCAGTATTTT

d_call: TRBD2
j_call: TRBJ2-3
clone_size: many
v_call: TRBV7-2
cdr3_aa: CASSLVGLPTDTQYF
cdr3_nt: TGTGCCAGCAGCTTAGTGGGACTACCCACAGATACGCAGTATTTT

d_call: .
j_call: TRBJ1-5
clone_size: many
v_call: TRBV5-1
cdr3_aa: CASSLSAGMNQPQHF
cdr3_nt: TGCGCCAGCAGCTTGTCGGCAGGGATGAATCAGCCCCAGCATTTT

d_call: TRBD2
j_call: TRBJ2-2
clone_size: .
v_call: TRBV6-4
cdr3_aa: CASSETAGEDTGELFF
cdr3_nt: TGTGCCAGCAGTGAGACGGCGGGAGAGGACACCGGGGAGCTGTTTTTT

d_call: .
j_call: TRBJ2-1
clone_size: many
v_call: TRBV5-1
cdr3_aa: CASSLPEFNEQFF
cdr3_nt: TGCGCCAGCAGCTTGCCGGAGTTTAATGAGCAGTTCTTC

d_call: .
j_call: TRBJ1-2
clone_size: many
v_call: TRBV7-9
cdr3_aa: CASSPMATLRTNYGYTF
cdr3_nt: TGTGCCAGCAGCCCCATGGCGACCCTTCGCACAAACTATGGCTACACCTTC

d_call: .
j_call: TRBJ2-5
clone_size: many
v_call: TRBV5-1
cdr3_aa: CASHKGSASQETQYF
cdr3_nt: TGCGCCTCTCATAAGGGCAGCGCTTCTCAAGAGACCCAGTACTTC

d_call: .
j_call: TRBJ2-3
clone_size: many
v_call: TRBV7-2
cdr3_aa: CASSRPSTGSTDTQYF
cdr3_nt: TGTGCCAGCAGCCGACCTTCTACGGGTAGCACAGATACGCAGTATTTT

d_call: TRBD2
j_call: TRBJ2-3
clone_size: many
v_call: TRBV20-1
cdr3_aa: CSARRGASRLTDTQYF
cdr3_nt: TGCAGTGCTAGGCGGGGGGCTAGCAGACTGACAGATACGCAGTATTTT